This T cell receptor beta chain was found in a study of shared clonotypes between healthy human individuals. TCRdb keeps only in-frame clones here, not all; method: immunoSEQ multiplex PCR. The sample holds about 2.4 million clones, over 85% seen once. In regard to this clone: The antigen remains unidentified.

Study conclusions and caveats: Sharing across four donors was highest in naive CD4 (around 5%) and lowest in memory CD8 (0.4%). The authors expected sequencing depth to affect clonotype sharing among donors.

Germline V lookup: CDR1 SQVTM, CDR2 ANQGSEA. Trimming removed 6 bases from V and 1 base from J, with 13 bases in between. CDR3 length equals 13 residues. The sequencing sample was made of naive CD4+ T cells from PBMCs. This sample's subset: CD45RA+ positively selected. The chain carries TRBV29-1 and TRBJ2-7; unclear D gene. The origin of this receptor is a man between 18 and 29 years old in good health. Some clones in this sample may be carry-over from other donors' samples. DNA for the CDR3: TGCAGCGTGCGACTTTTGAGGTCCTACGAGCAGTACTTC. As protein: CSVRLLRSYEQYF.